This entry lists 17 T cell receptor beta chains sequenced from one sample in a study of identical twins. TCRdb processed the 5' RACE reads anew with MiXCR; each CDR3 protein has one entry. The profile covers 500,000 to 700,000 distinct CDR3 sequences, with under 8.5% appearing a single time and around 1.6% taken by the ten largest. This sample was shared with a second study, whose subject was yellow fever vaccine responses in identical twins.

The sequenced sample was PBMCs. The source is a woman under 30 in good health.

The chain recombines TRBV12-3 or TRBV12-4 with TRBJ2-2; maybe TRBD1 (5 bases). Trimming removed 6 bases from V and 6 bases from J, with 17 bases in between. CDR3 length: 15 amino acids. CDR3 sequence: CASRYSSGFPGELFF. CDR3 sequence (DNA): TGTGCCAGCAGGTATTCGTCAGGGTTCCCCGGGGAGCTGTTTTTT.

The rearrangement links TRBV25-1 to TRBJ1-1; D may be TRBD1 (6 bases). The CDR3 is made up of 13 amino acids. Trimming cost V 4 bases and J 4 bases, with 10 bases left between them. The germline gives CDR1 MGHDK, CDR2 SYGVNS. The CDR3 nucleotides are TGTGCCAGCAGTGCTTCAGGGGCCACTGAAGCTTTCTTT. Its translation is CASSASGATEAFF.

Only a few counts were recorded for this clonotype. The V gene is TRBV11-1, the J gene TRBJ1-1; tentative D call: TRBD1 (5 bases). CDR3 length equals 20 residues. V lost 2 bases and J 3 bases, leaving 28 bases between the germline ends. Germline-derived CDR1 and CDR2 are SGHAT and FQDESV (reference sequence). CDR3 loop: CASSLSRTLSRDPEHTEAFF. In nucleotides, the CDR3 is TGTGCCAGCAGCTTATCCCGAACCCTATCCCGGGACCCAGAACACACTGAAGCTTTCTTT.

This chain uses TRBV11-1 with TRBJ2-7; 7 bases are a match to TRBD2. CDR3 size: 17 residues. The V and J ends lost 5 bases and 2 bases, in that order; junction bases with no gene match: 15. The V gene's germline CDR1 is SGHAT and CDR2 FQDESV (reference sequence). CDR3 in DNA: TGTGCCAGCAGCAAAGGAGGGGTAGCGGGTATCGCCTACGAGCAGTACTTC. Protein sequence: CASSKGGVAGIAYEQYF.

This clonotype has at least ten counts. The rearrangement uses TRBV20-1 and TRBJ2-1; D gene ambiguous. V lost 5 bases to trimming and J lost 6 bases, with 5 bases between them. This CDR3 contains 10 residues. Germline V gives CDR1 DFQATT, CDR2 SNEGSKA (reference sequence). CDR3 DNA sequence: TGCAGTGCTGCAGGCAATGAGCAGTTCTTC. Its translation is CSAAGNEQFF.

The V call is TRBV21-1, the J call TRBJ2-1; the D call TRBD2 from the table was never checked on the DNA. TRBV21-1 is a documented pseudogene. The CDR3 totals 20 residues. The CDR3 DNA reads TGTGCCAGCAGCAAAGTGGACCCGGGACTAGCGGATTGCGCCTACAATGAGCAGTTCTTC. Amino acid sequence: CASSKVDPGLADCAYNEQFF.

Of note for this clonotype: A much larger clone lies a single base off, so this may be a read error. The chain joins TRBV12-3 or TRBV12-4 to TRBJ1-5; no firm D call. This CDR3 has 12 amino acids. V was clipped by 7 bases and J by 0 bases, with 4 bases between them. The chain's CDR3 is CASTNSNQPQHF. The CDR3, as DNA: TGTGCCAGCACTAATAGCAATCAGCCCCAGCATTTT.

The chain is built from TRBV27 and TRBJ2-1, with 11 bases fitting TRBD1. The CDR3 covers 16 residues. The junction had 9 bases not matched to a gene; V was cut back by 4 bases and J by 7 bases. CDR1 is MNHEY, CDR2 SMNVEV, per germline (reference sequence). The CDR3 DNA follows: TGTGCCAGCAGTTCAACCGGGACAGGGGGTATTAATGAGCAGTTCTTC. Translating it yields CASSSTGTGGINEQFF.

V is TRBV3-1 and J is TRBJ2-3; D unresolved. The CDR3 length is 13 residues. Germline V gene lookup returns CDR1 LGHDT and CDR2 YNNKEL (reference sequence). Trimming took off 3 bases at V and 1 base at J, with 5 bases between the two ends. CDR3 in amino acids: CASSHHGTDTQYF. The CDR3 DNA reads TGTGCCAGCAGCCACCACGGCACAGATACGCAGTATTTT.

The table lists this clonotype with a few counts. The chain is built from TRBV7-9 and TRBJ2-1; D remains ambiguous. The V and J ends lost 5 bases and 7 bases respectively, with 12 bases between them. The CDR3 is 13 amino acids. The germline V gene has CDR1 SEHNR and CDR2 FQNEAQ (reference sequence). CDR3 nucleotides: TGTGCCAGCAGCCTGACAATTAAGAATGAGCAGTTCTTC. This codes for CASSLTIKNEQFF.

The table lists this clonotype with a few counts. J is TRBJ2-5 and V is TRBV10-3, with D perhaps matching TRBD2 (6 bases). CDR3 size: 12 residues. CDR1 and CDR2 from the germline V gene are ENHRY and SYGVKD. Trimming pared 8 bases from V and 0 bases from J, leaving 7 bases between. CDR3: CAIRDYQETQYF. The CDR3 nucleotides are TGTGCCATCCGGGACTACCAAGAGACCCAGTACTTC.

This clonotype was observed many times. The chain employs TRBV29-1 and TRBJ1-1; unclear D gene. This CDR3 contains 14 residues. Germline V CDR1 and CDR2: SQVTM, ANQGSEA. V lost 1 base and J lost 6, with 15 bases in between. Here the CDR3 reads CSVEGVTEGPEAFF. CDR3 DNA sequence: TGCAGCGTTGAAGGGGTGACGGAGGGCCCTGAAGCTTTCTTT.

This clonotype was recorded at least ten times. The chain joins TRBV4-1 to TRBJ2-3, with 7 bases identical to TRBD2. The CDR3 length is 14 residues. Unmatched junction bases numbered 6, after V lost 4 bases and J lost 5 bases. Germline CDR1 and CDR2: MGHRA and YSYEKL. The CDR3 loop reads CASSPSGEGDTQYF. CDR3 nucleotides: TGCGCCAGCAGCCCCAGCGGGGAGGGAGATACGCAGTATTTT.

The gene calls are TRBV12-3 or TRBV12-4 and TRBJ1-2, with D perhaps TRBD1 (6 bases). This CDR3 has 14 residues. The V and J ends lost 5 bases and 4 bases respectively, with 14 bases between them. The DNA for the CDR3 is TGTGCCAGCAGTATACAGGGTCCAGGCTATGGCTACACCTTC. Protein sequence: CASSIQGPGYGYTF.

The V and J genes are TRBV5-6 and TRBJ1-2, with a possible D match to TRBD1 (6 bases). V was trimmed by 3 bases and J by 7 bases, leaving 25 bases between them. The CDR3 is made up of 17 amino acids. Per germline, CDR1 SGHDT and CDR2 YYEEEE. CDR3 sequence: CASSYRVTLSYHSGYTF. The CDR3, as DNA: TGTGCCAGCAGCTACAGGGTTACCCTCTCCTACCATTCTGGCTACACCTTC. Combining the CDR3 with reference TRBV5-6 and TRBJ1-2 gives the whole variable domain DAGVTQSPTHLIKTRGQQVTLRCSPKSGHDTVSWYQQALGQGPQFIFQYYEEEERQRGNFPDRFSGHQFPNYSSELNVNALLLGDSALYLCASSYRVTLSYHSGYTFGSGTRLTVV.

This clonotype was seen many times. This sequence joins TRBV5-1 and TRBJ1-2; 8 bases agree with TRBD1. This CDR3 is 13 amino acids long. CDR1 SGHRS and CDR2 YFSETQ come from the germline V gene. The trim removed 4 bases at V and 8 bases at J, leaving 7 bases unmatched. CDR3: CASSRGTGQGYTF. The CDR3 DNA sequence: TGCGCCAGCAGCCGGGGGACAGGTCAAGGCTACACCTTC.

This clonotype has ten or more counts. The chain employs TRBV5-1 and TRBJ2-7, with 11 nucleotides matching TRBD1. The V gene end was trimmed by 4 bases and the J gene end by 6 bases; junction bases not matched to a gene: 6. In germline, CDR1 is SGHRS, CDR2 YFSETQ. The CDR3 sequence is 14 residues long. CDR3 protein: CASSRGQGESEQYF. In DNA, the CDR3 is TGCGCCAGCAGCCGGGGACAGGGGGAAAGCGAGCAGTACTTC.